The sequence of this TCR beta chain was determined in a study of shared clonotypes between healthy human individuals. The study's findings and limits: Across a handful of donors, naive CD4 shared approximately 4.5%, naive CD8 under 4%, memory CD4 more than 2%, memory CD8 0.4% to 0.5%.

A note on this clone: The antigen is undetermined.

V was cut by 5 bases and J by 1 base, with 2 bases left in between. This CDR3 has 11 amino acids. Germline CDR1 is SGHDN and CDR2 is FVKESK. Here immunoSEQ multiplex PCR was the method, and the copy in TCRdb shows in-frame clones only, minus some. The repertoire holds roughly 2.4 million clones, with around 95% as singletons. Memory CD4+ cells were the fraction left after CD45RA+ naive selection. The clonotype originates from a man in his late teens or twenties in good health. This chain joins TRBV14 and TRBJ1-1, with D unclear. Sequenced sample: naive CD4+ T cells sorted from blood. Subset specified: CD45RA+ positively selected. The CDR3 region has the DNA TGTGCCAGCAGCAAGAACACTGAAGCTTTCTTT. This sequence encodes CASSKNTEAFF.